This T cell receptor beta chain originates from a study of blood T cell repertoires in COVID-19. Study-level background: Sites in the United States, Italy and Spain provided acute and convalescent COVID-19 samples. Nucleic acid was either cDNA or gDNA, and it came from T cells, B-cell-depleted T cells, or PBMCs.

Authors' analysis steps: Reference gene primer amplification yielded estimated nucleated cell counts. TCRdb's copy holds only in-frame clones and misses some; the assay was immunoSEQ multiplex PCR. The DNA gave D and trimming, while V, J and clone size come from that table. This table holds approximately 300,000 clones, about 83% found once. Trimming cost V 1 base and J 3 bases; bases outside gene matches: 7. This CDR3 is built from 17 residues. In germline, CDR1 is SGHRS, CDR2 YFSETQ. This clonotype was sampled from a woman aged 45 to 65 with acute or convalescent COVID-19. The chain joins TRBV5-1 to TRBJ2-2; 9 bases fit TRBD2. The sample comprised peripheral blood. CDR3 sequence: CASSLSASGMHTGELFF. CDR3 in DNA: TGCGCCAGCAGCTTGAGCGCTAGCGGGATGCACACCGGGGAGCTGTTTTTT.